The 9 T cell receptor beta chains below were found in one sample sequenced in a study of cytomegalovirus exposure and HLA in healthy donors. 60 Vbeta and 13 Jbeta primers were used in PCR. Measured with immunoSEQ multiplex PCR; TCRdb has only the in-frame clones, and not every one. The data hold 150,000 or so clones, with about 73% observed a single time. Sequenced input: PBMCs. These TCRs come from a woman aged 40-49 years in good health and CMV-seronegative.

This clone was detected a few times. This chain's CDR3 is CASSVATTGELFF. CDR3 sequence (DNA): TGTGCCAGCAGCGTAGCTACCACCGGGGAGCTGTTTTTT. The chain recombines TRBV9 with TRBJ2-2; D is unclear. CDR1 is SGDLS, CDR2 YYNGEE, per germline. The CDR3 is 13 residues long. The V and J ends lost 0 bases and 4 bases respectively, with 4 bases between them.

The sample holds a few counts of this clone. V and J are TRBV7-6 and TRBJ2-7; 7 bases agree with TRBD1. The CDR3 covers 15 residues. Germline trimming cut 8 bases from V and 1 base from J; bases unmatched to any gene: 11. The germline gives CDR1 SGHVS, CDR2 FNYEAQ. The CDR3 loop reads CASAPRTGTSYEQYF. The CDR3 nucleotides read TGTGCCAGCGCGCCCCGGACAGGCACATCCTACGAGCAGTACTTC.

The chain couples TRBV4-1 to TRBJ1-4, with D possibly TRBD1 on 5 matching bases. The V gene's germline CDR1 is MGHRA and CDR2 YSYEKL. V lost 4 bases and J lost 5, with 20 bases in between. This CDR3 is built from 17 residues. The CDR3 reads CASSRWQGLRVNEKLFF. The CDR3 DNA sequence: TGCGCCAGCAGCCGATGGCAGGGATTACGGGTGAATGAAAAACTGTTTTTT.

The rearrangement uses TRBV7-2 and TRBJ2-2, with D tentatively TRBD1 (5 bases). The CDR3 contains 13 residues. V lost 5 bases and J 8 bases, leaving 12 bases between the germline ends. Germline V gene sequence: CDR1 SGHTA, CDR2 FQGNSA. Written as DNA, the CDR3 is TGTGCCAGCAGCATAAGACAGAGAGGGGAGCTGTTTTTT. This encodes CASSIRQRGELFF.

V gene TRBV5-1 combines with J gene TRBJ1-2, with TRBD1 as a possible D gene (5 bases). Germline-derived CDR1 and CDR2 are SGHRS and YFSETQ. The CDR3 has 15 residues. Trimming took 4 bases from V and 4 from J, leaving 17 bases between them. The CDR3 DNA reads TGCGCCAGCAGCCTAGGCGGGGGGTTGGGCTATGGCTACACCTTC. Its protein is CASSLGGGLGYGYTF. Combining the CDR3 with reference TRBV5-1 and TRBJ1-2 gives the whole variable domain KAGVTQTPRYLIKTRGQQVTLSCSPISGHRSVSWYQQTPGQGLQFLFEYFSETQRNKGNFPGRFSGRQFSNSRSEMNVSTLELGDSALYLCASSLGGGLGYGYTFGSGTRLTVV.

V is TRBV9 and J is TRBJ1-1; weak D call: TRBD1 (6 bases). This CDR3 is 15 amino acids long. The germline V and J ends were trimmed by 4 bases and 1 base, with 14 bases remaining between them. Per the germline V gene, CDR1 is SGDLS and CDR2 is YYNGEE. The CDR3 bases are TGTGCCAGCAGCCCCCATCCGGGACAGAACACTGAAGCTTTCTTT. Translated: CASSPHPGQNTEAFF.

This chain joins TRBV5-1 and TRBJ2-5; 8 nucleotides align to TRBD1. The DNA end lines up better with TRBJ2-7; the J call may be wrong. The CDR3 runs to 15 residues. Per the germline V gene, CDR1 is SGHRS and CDR2 is YFSETQ. The CDR3, as DNA: TGCGCCAGCAGCTTGGGACAGGGGAAATTCTACGAGCAGTACTTC. Translated, it gives CASSLGQGKFYEQYF.

The chain links TRBV7-9 to TRBJ1-1; D is perhaps TRBD1 (6 bases). This CDR3 has 15 residues. The ends were cut back, 1 base at V and 6 bases at J, with 15 bases in the middle. Germline V gene lookup returns CDR1 SEHNR and CDR2 FQNEAQ (reference sequence). The CDR3 nucleotides read TGTGCCAGCAGCTTAGAAACAGGGTCCGGACCTGAAGCTTTCTTT. This gives the protein CASSLETGSGPEAFF.

This sequence joins TRBV18 and TRBJ1-4, with 7 bases identical to TRBD1. The V gene's germline CDR1 is KGHSH and CDR2 LQKENI. The CDR3 covers 17 residues. With 5 bases clipped from V and 0 bases from J, the junction kept 9 bases outside the gene matches. The CDR3 DNA reads as TGTGCCAGCTCATCTTCGACAGGGATGACAACTAATGAAAAACTGTTTTTT. Its protein is CASSSSTGMTTNEKLFF.